The 18 T cell receptor beta chains below all came from one sample that was sequenced in a study of preoperative IRX-2 immunotherapy in early breast cancer. Method: immunoSEQ multiplex PCR; TCRdb's copy keeps in-frame clones and lacks some. Of 20,000 to 30,000 clones in the sample, around 74% were seen once. Sample treatment: preoperative locoregional IRX-2 cytokine immunotherapy. The material sequenced was lymph node tissue, taken after IRX-2 immunotherapy. The receptors here all came from a human donor with breast cancer.

This chain links TRBV18 with TRBJ1-2; 7 bases match TRBD1. J lost 9 bases, V lost 8 bases, and 15 bases had no gene match. CDR3 length: 14 residues. Germline V gene sequence: CDR1 KGHSH, CDR2 LQKENI. CDR3 nucleotides: TGTGCCAGCCAGGATACCGGGGACAGAGTAAGCTACACCTTC. Protein product: CASQDTGDRVSYTF.

The chain combines TRBV10-2 with TRBJ2-1, with 13 bases identical to TRBD2. J was trimmed by 7 bases and V by 2 bases; bases with no gene match: 2. The CDR3 covers 15 residues. CDR1 is WSHSY, CDR2 SAAADI, per germline. CDR3 protein: CASSETSGRGNEQFF. CDR3 nucleotides: TGCGCCAGCAGTGAGACTAGCGGGAGGGGGAATGAGCAGTTCTTC.

V and J are TRBV12-5 and TRBJ1-2; no firm D call. The CDR3 totals 16 residues. V was cut by 7 bases and J by 3 bases, with 21 bases left in between. The germline V gene encodes CDR1 LGHNT and CDR2 FRNRAP. This CDR3 is CASASGGLTHDYGYTF. The CDR3 nucleotides are TGTGCTAGTGCCTCTGGTGGCCTTACCCACGACTATGGCTACACCTTC.

Concerning this clone itself: One or more bases were not read clearly; the residue they encode is written X. The chain has TRBV11-3 and TRBJ2-1; 12 bases fit TRBD2. The CDR3 has 14 residues. V lost 4 bases, J lost 10 bases, and 5 bases stayed unmatched. CDR1 is SGHNT, CDR2 YENEEA, per germline. The CDR3: CASSWXTSGREQFF. CDR3 DNA: TGTGCCAGCAGCTGGGYGACTAGCGGGAGAGAGCAGTTCTTC.

The rearrangement uses TRBV15 and TRBJ2-2; perhaps TRBD2 as D (7 bases). Trimming removed 6 bases at V and 4 bases at J, with 15 bases between. CDR1 and CDR2 (germline): LNHNV, YYDKDF (reference sequence). This CDR3 has 15 residues. In nucleotides, the CDR3 is TGTGCCACCAGTCGGGCGGGGGCCGGCACCGGGGAGCTGTTTTTT. Its translation: CATSRAGAGTGELFF.

V and J are TRBV6-8 and TRBJ2-7; 15 bases map to TRBD2. The CDR3 covers 17 residues. Unmatched junction bases numbered 12, after V lost 7 bases and J lost 5 bases. CDR1 is MNHGY, CDR2 SAAAGT, per germline. CDR3 DNA: TGTGCCAGCATTTGGGGGACTAGCGGGAGGTCGTTGGACGAGCAGTACTTC. Its protein product is CASIWGTSGRSLDEQYF.

The CDR3 protein is CASSSRTGVATGELFF. The CDR3 nucleotides read TGTGCCAGCAGCTCACGGACAGGGGTTGCCACCGGGGAGCTGTTTTTT. The V gene is TRBV11-3, the J gene TRBJ2-2, with 9 bases that match TRBD1. The CDR3 contains 16 residues. Germline V CDR1 and CDR2: SGHNT, YENEEA. V gave up 4 bases and J gave up 4 bases; unmatched junction bases: 7.

The rearrangement joins TRBV19 to TRBJ1-2; no definite D call. The length of the CDR3 is 12 residues. The ends were cut back, 8 bases at V and 2 bases at J, with 9 bases in the middle. Germline loops: CDR1 LNHDA, CDR2 SQIVND (reference sequence). The CDR3 nucleotides read TGTGCCAGTGATAGCCGCAACTATGGCTACACCTTC. Amino acids: CASDSRNYGYTF. The whole variable domain, filled in from reference TRBV19 and TRBJ1-2, reads DGGITQSPKYLFRKEGQNVTLSCEQNLNHDAMYWYRQDPGQGLRLIYYSQIVNDFQKGDIAEGYSVSREKKESFPLTVTSAQKNPTAFYLCASDSRNYGYTFGSGTRLTVV.

This chain links TRBV7-1 with TRBJ2-7, with D hard to call. TRBV7-1 is an ORF for which the function is uncertain. The CDR3 has 14 residues. V was pared by 6 bases and J by 2 bases, with 14 bases between. This chain's CDR3 is CASSDMAITYEQYF. As DNA, the CDR3 is TGTGCCAGCAGTGACATGGCCATCACCTACGAGCAGTACTTC.

This sequence joins TRBV11-3 and TRBJ1-3; no clear D. This CDR3 has 14 amino acids. The germline CDR1 and CDR2 sequences are SGHNT and YENEEA. Trimming removed 5 bases from V and 5 bases from J, with 13 bases in between. CDR3 nucleotide sequence: TGTGCCAGCAGCCCCGGGGTGCGGCGAAACACCATATATTTT. Protein sequence: CASSPGVRRNTIYF.

V gene TRBV6-8 combines with J gene TRBJ1-1; perhaps TRBD1 as D (6 bases). V dropped 10 bases and J dropped 1 base, with 13 bases sitting between them. Germline CDR1 reads MNHGY; CDR2 reads SAAAGT. CDR3 length equals 13 residues. CDR3 sequence: CAITSDRNTEAFF. The CDR3 bases are TGTGCCATCACCTCGGACAGGAACACTGAAGCTTTCTTT.

The chain is built from TRBV30 and TRBJ2-3, with D maybe TRBD2 (6 bases). Germline assignment: CDR1 GTSNPN and CDR2 SVGIG (reference sequence). The CDR3 loop spans 14 amino acids. In DNA, the CDR3 is TGTCCCGACACGGACCCCCCTCTAGCGGATACGCAGTATTTT. It encodes CPDTDPPLADTQYF.

The gene calls are TRBV11-3 and TRBJ2-1; D call uncertain. V was trimmed by 1 base and J by 7 bases, leaving 11 bases between them. The germline CDR1 and CDR2 sequences are SGHNT and YENEEA. This CDR3 spans 14 amino acids. DNA of the CDR3: TGTGCCAGCAGCTTAGTGGCGCCTTTGAATGAGCAGTTCTTC. Translated: CASSLVAPLNEQFF. The complete variable domain, with remaining parts taken from reference TRBV11-3 and TRBJ2-1, reads EAGVVQSPRYKIIEKKQPVAFWCNPISGHNTLYWYLQNLGQGPELLIRYENEEAVDDSQLPKDRFSAERLKGVDSTLKIQPAELGDSAVYLCASSLVAPLNEQFFGPGTRLTVL.

The chain links TRBV5-1 to TRBJ1-1; 9 positions agree with TRBD1. After removal of 4 bases from V and 5 bases from J, the junction contained 6 bases not matched to a gene. This CDR3 region has 14 residues. In germline, CDR1 is SGHRS, CDR2 YFSETQ. The CDR3: CASSPGQGGTEAFF. The CDR3 nucleotides read TGCGCCAGCAGCCCGGGACAGGGAGGGACTGAAGCTTTCTTT.

This clone was picked up a small number of times. This chain uses TRBV11-3 with TRBJ2-1; D remains unclear. CDR3 length: 14 amino acids. Deletions cut 2 bases from V and 3 bases from J, with 8 bases between. Germline CDR1 and CDR2: SGHNT and YENEEA. The CDR3 DNA is TGTGCCAGCAGCTTATCCCCCCTCTACAATGAGCAGTTCTTC. This translates into CASSLSPLYNEQFF.

V usage is TRBV7-1 and J usage is TRBJ2-1; no definite D call. TRBV7-1 is labeled an ORF, and its function is uncertain. The V and J ends lost 6 bases and 2 bases respectively, with 11 bases between them. The CDR3 runs 14 residues. The CDR3 loop reads CASSSIMAYNEQFF. DNA of the CDR3: TGTGCCAGCAGTTCGATTATGGCCTACAATGAGCAGTTCTTC.

V gene TRBV15 combines with J gene TRBJ1-3; no clear D gene. Trimming removed 4 bases from V and 0 bases from J, with 13 bases in between. Germline CDR1 is LNHNV and CDR2 is YYDKDF (reference sequence). The CDR3 runs to 16 residues. DNA for the CDR3: TGTGCCACCAGCATCACCGGGTTGAGCTCTGGAAACACCATATATTTT. Translated, it gives CATSITGLSSGNTIYF.

The J gene is TRBJ1-2, the V gene TRBV5-1, with 8 bases fitting TRBD1. Germline V gene data show CDR1 as SGHRS and CDR2 as YFSETQ. This CDR3 is 15 amino acids long. V shed 0 bases, J shed 3 bases, and the junction held 4 bases outside the gene matches. As DNA, the CDR3 is TGCGCCAGCAGCTTGGTTTCAGGGGGCTACTATGGCTACACCTTC. Encoded protein: CASSLVSGGYYGYTF.